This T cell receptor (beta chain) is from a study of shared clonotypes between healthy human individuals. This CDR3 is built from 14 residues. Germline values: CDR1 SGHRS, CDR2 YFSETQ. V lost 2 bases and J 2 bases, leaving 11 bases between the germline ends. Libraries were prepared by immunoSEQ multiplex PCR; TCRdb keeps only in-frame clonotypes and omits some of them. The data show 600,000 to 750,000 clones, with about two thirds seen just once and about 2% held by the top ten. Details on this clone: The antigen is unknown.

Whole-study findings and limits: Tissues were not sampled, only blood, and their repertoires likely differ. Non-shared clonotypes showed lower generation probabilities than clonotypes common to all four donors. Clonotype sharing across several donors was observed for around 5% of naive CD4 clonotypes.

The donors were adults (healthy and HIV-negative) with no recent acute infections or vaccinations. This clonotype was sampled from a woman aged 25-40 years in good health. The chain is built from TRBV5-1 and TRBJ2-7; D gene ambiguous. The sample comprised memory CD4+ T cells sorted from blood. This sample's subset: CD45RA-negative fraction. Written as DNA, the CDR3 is TGCGCCAGCAGCTTCGGGTATATGACCTACGAGCAGTACTTC. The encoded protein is CASSFGYMTYEQYF.